This T cell receptor beta chain is drawn from a study of blood T cell repertoires in COVID-19. The method was immunoSEQ multiplex PCR; TCRdb's version includes in-frame clones alone and lacks a portion of them. The sample includes roughly 200,000 clones, 85% seen only once; the top ten take approximately 18%. The CDR3 runs to 14 residues. V was cut by 0 bases and J by 1 base, with 6 bases left in between. Germline lookup yields CDR1 SGHTA and CDR2 FQGTGA. The chain recombines TRBV7-3 with TRBJ1-1, with unresolved D. The source material was PBMCs or T cells enriched from blood (not recorded which). The source of this sequence is a man between 40 and 49 years old who had recovered from COVID-19. The CDR3 is CASSLTRENTEAFF. CDR3 DNA: TGTGCCAGCAGCTTAACGAGGGAGAACACTGAAGCTTTCTTT.